These T cell receptor beta chains were read from a single sample in a study of CXCR3-negative and CXCR3-positive naive CD8 T cells. TCRdb reprocessed the 5' RACE reads and stores each CDR3 protein as one record, lacking DNA. The sample's table shows over 150,000 distinct CDR3 sequences. The sequencing input was naive CXCR3+ CD8+ T cells from blood. These receptors were collected from a human donor in good health. Some clones in this sample may be carry-over from other donors' samples. Both conserved end residues are part of each CDR3.

J gene,V gene,CDR3 protein
TRBJ2-3,TRBV7-9,CASSSSERVEEADTQYF
TRBJ2-7,TRBV29-1,CSVRVELGQYF
TRBJ2-1,TRBV7-6,CASSSPLYNEQFF
TRBJ1-2,TRBV12-3/TRBV12-4,CASFSGGYGYTF
TRBJ2-7,TRBV11-2,CASSLVPGYEQYF
TRBJ2-2,TRBV6-5,CASSTAGGLTGELFF
TRBJ2-7,TRBV7-9,CASSYSGPSYEQYF
TRBJ2-1,TRBV4-1,CTSSQEAGTSVYNEQFF
TRBJ1-1,TRBV29-1,CSVEQGNTEAFF
TRBJ2-1,TRBV15,CATSRYPGTGYNEQFF
TRBJ2-5,TRBV3-1,CASSQDSSRELAETQYF
TRBJ2-3,TRBV5-1,CASRPDRIGRSTDTQYF
TRBJ2-2,TRBV9,CASSARSSGTRTGELFF
TRBJ2-3,TRBV7-6,CASSLAGTSSTDTQYF
TRBJ1-4,TRBV4-3,CASSQVIRDAIGKLFF
TRBJ1-4,TRBV7-9,CASSTPTGGGEKLFF
TRBJ2-1,TRBV27,CASRSLLYNEQFF
TRBJ2-1,TRBV29-1,CSVGEGTYNEQFF
TRBJ2-7,TRBV15,CATSLAGASYEQYF
TRBJ1-2,TRBV7-9,CASSLPVLDYGYTF
TRBJ2-1,TRBV2,CASRLAGTPYNEQFF
TRBJ1-2,TRBV25-1,CASSEGDSYGYTF
TRBJ2-2,TRBV14,CASSQDWAQPRVTGELFF
TRBJ1-3,TRBV3-1,CASSLDTGTGNTIYF
TRBJ2-1,TRBV29-1,CSVEDPGLAGAEQLF
TRBJ2-3,TRBV15,CATSRDQAGGRADTQYF
TRBJ2-5,TRBV7-9,CASSLAGTSGEETQYF
TRBJ2-7,TRBV20-1,CSAREAGVSYEQYF
TRBJ2-5,TRBV4-3,CASSQDASGGQETQYF
TRBJ2-7,TRBV29-1,CSIRGEPNYEQYF
TRBJ2-7,TRBV4-1,CASSPGQETYEQYF
TRBJ2-1,TRBV3-1,CASSQVSFRAAGEQFF
TRBJ2-7,TRBV7-6,CASSPTGGDEQYF
TRBJ1-5,TRBV28,CASRTNQGEDQPQHF
TRBJ2-7,TRBV14,CASSQGLCSLSEQYF
TRBJ2-2,TRBV14,CASSQDQLGLLDPGELFF